The 5 T cell receptor beta chains presented below share a single source sample, sequenced in a study of T cells after posttransplantation cyclophosphamide. The assay was immunoSEQ multiplex PCR, and TCRdb's table has in-frame clones only and misses some. The repertoire shows around 35,000 clones, none seen only once; the top ten take 6% to 8.5%. Sequenced input: PBMCs. These receptors were collected from a woman in her forties or fifties in good health and a related stem cell transplant donor.

At least ten counts were recorded for this clone. The CDR3 here is CASSQGTGANTGELFF. CDR3 nucleotides: TGCGCCAGCAGCCAAGGGACAGGGGCGAACACCGGGGAGCTGTTTTTT. The chain joins TRBV4-3 to TRBJ2-2, with 9 bases fitting TRBD1. CDR1 is LGHNA, CDR2 YSLEER, per germline. This CDR3 region has 16 residues. The J segment lost 0 bases and the V segment lost 1 base, leaving 0 bases of the junction unmatched.

The sample holds many counts of this clone. This chain uses TRBV7-6 with TRBJ2-7; 7 bases are shared with TRBD1. The germline V gene encodes CDR1 SGHVS and CDR2 FNYEAQ. CDR3 length equals 15 residues. V gave up 5 bases and J gave up 3 bases; unmatched junction bases: 10. Here the CDR3 reads CASSLGTAGLYEQYF. CDR3 nucleotide sequence: TGTGCCAGCAGCCTAGGGACAGCTGGGCTCTACGAGCAGTACTTC.

This clone has a handful of counts. The chain couples TRBV7-3 to TRBJ2-2, with TRBD1 matching 9 bases. The CDR3 covers 17 residues. V trimming: 5 bases; J trimming: 4 bases; junction bases outside the gene matches: 11. The V gene's germline CDR1 is SGHTA and CDR2 FQGTGA. The CDR3 DNA reads TGTGCCAGCAGCCTACAGGGGGCCGGGGCGACCACCGGGGAGCTGTTTTTT. It encodes CASSLQGAGATTGELFF.

Ten or more counts support this clone. The chain is built from TRBV5-1 and TRBJ2-2, with TRBD1 as a possible D gene (5 bases). CDR3 length equals 15 residues. Trimming took off 9 bases at V and 1 base at J, with 16 bases between the two ends. CDR1 and CDR2 (germline): SGHRS, YFSETQ. This chain's CDR3 is CATKRQTENTGELFF. CDR3 coding DNA: TGCGCCACCAAAAGACAGACAGAGAACACCGGGGAGCTGTTTTTT.

Ten or more counts support this clone. The chain combines TRBV24-1 with TRBJ1-1; TRBD1 might be the D (6 bases). Germline CDR1 and CDR2: KGHDR and SFDVKD. Trimming shortened V by 3 bases and J by 0 bases, and 7 bases separated the two germline ends. This CDR3 is 14 amino acids long. In DNA, the CDR3 is TGTGCCACCAGTGATGGACAGCTGAACACTGAAGCTTTCTTT. Protein: CATSDGQLNTEAFF.